The 11 T cell receptor beta chains listed next were all sequenced from one sample in a study of T cell responses to AZD1222 COVID-19 vaccine. The table came from immunoSEQ multiplex PCR; TCRdb's copy has only in-frame clones and leaves some out. The table records about 200,000 clones, roughly 92% of them present only once. The specimen comprised peripheral blood, sampled 28 days after the second AZD1222 dose. All receptors come from an adult who received the AZD1222 COVID-19 vaccine.

The chain is built from TRBV4-2 and TRBJ1-2, with D possibly being TRBD1 (5 bases). V gave up 4 bases and J gave up 1 base, with 10 bases separating them. The germline V gene has CDR1 LGHNA and CDR2 YNFKEQ. The CDR3 has 14 residues. CDR3 in DNA: TGTGCCAGCAGCCCCCCGGGGGTTAACTATGGCTACACCTTC. It yields the protein CASSPPGVNYGYTF.

This chain joins TRBV5-8 and TRBJ1-6; D not resolved. CDR1 and CDR2 from the germline V gene are SGHTS and YDEGEE. The V and J ends lost 0 bases and 0 bases respectively, with 7 bases between them. The CDR3 has 16 amino acids. The DNA for the CDR3 is TGTGCCAGCAGCTTGGCCGGGAGCTCCTATAATTCACCCCTCCACTTT. As protein: CASSLAGSSYNSPLHF.

This sequence joins TRBV7-9 and TRBJ2-5, with 7 bases aligning to TRBD1. V gave up 11 bases and J gave up 5 bases; unmatched junction bases: 17. CDR1 is SEHNR and CDR2 is FQNEAQ in the germline V gene (reference sequence). CDR3 length equals 15 residues. DNA for the CDR3: TGTGCCGCCCCCAGCTCATCCCCAGGGGGTGAGACCCAGTACTTC. This codes for CAAPSSSPGGETQYF.

A single count supports this clone. This sequence joins TRBV7-3 and TRBJ1-6; D may be TRBD1 (6 bases). Trimming shortened V by 5 bases and J by 7 bases, and 15 bases separated the two germline ends. Looked up from germline, CDR1 is SGHTA and CDR2 is FQGTGA. The CDR3 runs to 15 residues. CDR3 protein: CASSMNRVLNSPLHF. For the CDR3, the DNA is TGTGCCAGCAGCATGAACAGGGTGCTCAATTCACCCCTCCACTTT. The full variable domain, in which reference TRBV7-3 and TRBJ1-6 provide the parts outside the CDR3, is GAGVSQTPSNKVTEKGKYVELRCDPISGHTALYWYRQSLGQGPEFLIYFQGTGAADDSGLPNDRFFAVRPEGSVSTLKIQRTERGDSAVYLCASSMNRVLNSPLHFGNGTRLTVT.

The rearrangement uses TRBV18 and TRBJ1-3; D is unresolved. CDR1 is KGHSH and CDR2 is LQKENI in the germline V gene. Trimming took 2 bases from V and 8 from J, leaving 4 bases between them. The CDR3 is 11 residues long. CDR3 sequence (DNA): TGTGCCAGCTCACCAACCGACACCATATATTTT. It specifies CASSPTDTIYF.

This clone has a single count. The chain's CDR3 is CASSLVSGITNEKLFF. For the CDR3, the DNA is TGTGCCAGCAGCTTAGTATCCGGGATTACTAATGAAAAACTGTTTTTT. The chain employs TRBV11-2 and TRBJ1-4; D call uncertain. From germline, CDR1 is SGHAT and CDR2 FQNNGV. This CDR3 comprises 16 residues. Trimming stripped 1 base from V and 2 bases from J, with 11 bases between.

In nucleotides, the CDR3 is TGTGCCAGTAGTCCGAATCGAGCCCGGGGACTTAATCAGCCCCAGCATTTT. It codes for CASSPNRARGLNQPQHF. The chain has TRBV19 and TRBJ1-5, with D maybe TRBD1 (5 bases). This CDR3 comprises 17 residues. Germline values: CDR1 LNHDA, CDR2 SQIVND (reference sequence). V dropped 5 bases and J dropped 4 bases, with 21 bases sitting between them.

This chain connects TRBV5-6 to TRBJ1-5; D is unclear. The germline V and J ends were trimmed by 3 bases and 0 bases, with 10 bases remaining between them. Germline V gene lookup returns CDR1 SGHDT and CDR2 YYEEEE. The CDR3 runs to 15 residues. The chain's CDR3 is CASSSQTYSNQPQHF. The CDR3 coding sequence is TGTGCCAGCAGCTCACAGACATATAGCAATCAGCCCCAGCATTTT. The whole variable domain, filled in from reference TRBV5-6 and TRBJ1-5, reads DAGVTQSPTHLIKTRGQQVTLRCSPKSGHDTVSWYQQALGQGPQFIFQYYEEEERQRGNFPDRFSGHQFPNYSSELNVNALLLGDSALYLCASSSQTYSNQPQHFGDGTRLSIL.

V usage is TRBV12-5 and J usage is TRBJ2-1, with D uncertain. Germline V gives CDR1 LGHNT, CDR2 FRNRAP. V was trimmed by 6 bases and J by 2 bases, leaving 8 bases between them. The CDR3 is 13 amino acids. CDR3 in amino acids: CASGSFAYNEQFF. CDR3 nucleotide sequence: TGTGCTAGTGGGTCGTTCGCCTACAATGAGCAGTTCTTC.

This clone was seen a handful of times. The chain uses TRBV6-5 and TRBJ2-7; TRBD1 aligns across 7 bases. The CDR3 is 14 amino acids. J was trimmed by 3 bases and V by 0 bases; bases with no gene match: 2. Germline CDR1 is MNHEY and CDR2 is SVGAGI. The CDR3 DNA reads as TGTGCCAGCAGTTACTCGTCAGGGGGCTACGAGCAGTACTTC. Amino acids: CASSYSSGGYEQYF.

This clone was seen only once. The V call is TRBV19, the J call TRBJ1-6, with D perhaps matching TRBD1 (5 bases). The V and J ends lost 9 bases and 5 bases respectively, with 14 bases between them. CDR1 LNHDA and CDR2 SQIVND come from the germline V gene (reference sequence). This CDR3 has 14 residues. The CDR3 loop reads CASEGIGDNSPLHF. The CDR3 DNA reads as TGTGCCAGCGAGGGAATAGGGGATAATTCACCCCTCCACTTT.